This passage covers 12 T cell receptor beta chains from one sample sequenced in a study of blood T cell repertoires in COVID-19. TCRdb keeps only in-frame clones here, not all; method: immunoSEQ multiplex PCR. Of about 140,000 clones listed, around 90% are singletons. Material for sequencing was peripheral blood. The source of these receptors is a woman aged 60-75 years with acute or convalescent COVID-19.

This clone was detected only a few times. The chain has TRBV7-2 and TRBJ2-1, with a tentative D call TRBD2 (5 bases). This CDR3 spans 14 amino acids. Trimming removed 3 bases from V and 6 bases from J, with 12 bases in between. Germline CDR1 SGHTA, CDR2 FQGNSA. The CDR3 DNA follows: TGTGCCAGCAGCTTGGGGTATGCGGGCAATGAGCAGTTCTTC. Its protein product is CASSLGYAGNEQFF.

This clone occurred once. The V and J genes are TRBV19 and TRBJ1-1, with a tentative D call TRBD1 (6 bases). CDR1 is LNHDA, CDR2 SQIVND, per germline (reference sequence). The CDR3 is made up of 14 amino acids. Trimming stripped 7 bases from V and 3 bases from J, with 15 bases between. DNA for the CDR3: TGTGCCAGTATCCTGACAGGCTACTACACTGAAGCTTTCTTT. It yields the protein CASILTGYYTEAFF.

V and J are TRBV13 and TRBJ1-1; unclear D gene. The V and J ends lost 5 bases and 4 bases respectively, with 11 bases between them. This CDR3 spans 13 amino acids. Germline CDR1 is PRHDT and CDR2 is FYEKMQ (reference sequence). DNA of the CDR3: TGTGCCAGCAGCATAGAGAGCGGCACTGAAGCTTTCTTT. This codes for CASSIESGTEAFF.

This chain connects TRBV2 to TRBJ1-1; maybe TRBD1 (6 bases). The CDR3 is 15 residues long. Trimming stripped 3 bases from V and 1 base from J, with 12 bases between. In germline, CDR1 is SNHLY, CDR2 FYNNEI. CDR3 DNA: TGTGCCAGCAGTGAGGGGGACACTGCGAACACTGAAGCTTTCTTT. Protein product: CASSEGDTANTEAFF.

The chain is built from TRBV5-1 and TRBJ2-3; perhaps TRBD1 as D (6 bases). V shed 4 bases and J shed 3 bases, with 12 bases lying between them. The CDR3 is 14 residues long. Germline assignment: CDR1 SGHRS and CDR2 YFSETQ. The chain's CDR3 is CASSGQGWTDTQYF. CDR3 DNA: TGCGCCAGCAGCGGGCAGGGGTGGACAGATACGCAGTATTTT.

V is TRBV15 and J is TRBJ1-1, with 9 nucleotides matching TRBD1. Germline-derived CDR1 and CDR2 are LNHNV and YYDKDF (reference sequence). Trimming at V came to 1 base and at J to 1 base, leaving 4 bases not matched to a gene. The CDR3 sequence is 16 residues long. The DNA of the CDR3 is TGTGCCACCAGCAGAGTCCGGGGACAGGGGAACACTGAAGCTTTCTTT. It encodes CATSRVRGQGNTEAFF.

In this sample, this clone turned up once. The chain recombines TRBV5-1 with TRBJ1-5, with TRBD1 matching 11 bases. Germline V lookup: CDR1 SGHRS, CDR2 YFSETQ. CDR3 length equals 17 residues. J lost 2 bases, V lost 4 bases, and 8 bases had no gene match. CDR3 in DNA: TGCGCCAGCAGCCCGGGACAGGGGGTGGGGGGCAATCAGCCCCAGCATTTT. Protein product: CASSPGQGVGGNQPQHF.

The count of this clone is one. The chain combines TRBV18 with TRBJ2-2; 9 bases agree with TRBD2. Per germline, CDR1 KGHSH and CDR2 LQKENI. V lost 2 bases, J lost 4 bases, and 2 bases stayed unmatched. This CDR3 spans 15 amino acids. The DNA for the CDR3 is TGTGCCAGCTCACCAGGTAGCGGGGGCACCGGGGAGCTGTTTTTT. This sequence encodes CASSPGSGGTGELFF.

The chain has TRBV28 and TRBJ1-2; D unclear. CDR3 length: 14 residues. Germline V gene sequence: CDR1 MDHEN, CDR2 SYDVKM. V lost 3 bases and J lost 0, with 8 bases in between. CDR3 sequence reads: CASSLYLSNYGYTF. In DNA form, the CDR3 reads TGTGCCAGCAGTTTGTATTTGTCTAACTATGGCTACACCTTC.

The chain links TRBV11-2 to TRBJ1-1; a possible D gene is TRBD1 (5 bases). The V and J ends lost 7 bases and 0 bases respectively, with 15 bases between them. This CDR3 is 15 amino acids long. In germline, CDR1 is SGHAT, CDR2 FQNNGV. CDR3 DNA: TGTGCCAGCATGCGTAGGGGCCCCATGAACACTGAAGCTTTCTTT. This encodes CASMRRGPMNTEAFF.

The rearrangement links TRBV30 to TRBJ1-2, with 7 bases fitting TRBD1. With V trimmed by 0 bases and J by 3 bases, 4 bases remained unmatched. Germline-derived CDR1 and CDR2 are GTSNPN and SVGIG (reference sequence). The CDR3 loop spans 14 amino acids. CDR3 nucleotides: TGTGCCTGGAGTGTACGCAGGGGGGACTATGGCTACACCTTC. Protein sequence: CAWSVRRGDYGYTF. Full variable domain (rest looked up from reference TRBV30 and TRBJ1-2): SQTIHQWPATLVQPVGSPLSLECTVEGTSNPNLYWYRQAAGRGLQLLFYSVGIGQISSEVPQNLSASRPQDRQFILSSKKLLLSDSGFYLCAWSVRRGDYGYTFGSGTRLTVV.

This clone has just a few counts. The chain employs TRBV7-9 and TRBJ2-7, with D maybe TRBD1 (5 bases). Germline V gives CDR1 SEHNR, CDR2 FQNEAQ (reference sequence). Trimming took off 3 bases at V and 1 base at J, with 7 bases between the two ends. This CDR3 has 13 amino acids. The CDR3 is CASSLGLSYEQYF. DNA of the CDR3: TGTGCCAGCAGCTTGGGGCTTTCCTACGAGCAGTACTTC.